One T cell receptor beta chain is described in this entry. These data come from a study of PD-1 blockade in mismatch repair-deficient tumors. Clones were sequenced by immunoSEQ multiplex PCR, and TCRdb holds only the in-frame ones, with some missing. The table includes about 18,000 clones, over 70% detected once. PCR or immunohistochemistry showed mismatch repair deficiency in every enrolled patient. CDR1 and CDR2 from the germline V gene are MGHRA and YSYEKL. This CDR3 contains 13 residues. The V end was cut by 3 bases, the J end by 10 bases, with 16 bases between. This sequence joins TRBV4-1 and TRBJ2-7, with D unclear. The receptor was derived from an adult with mismatch repair-deficient cancer. The sample was PBMCs, taken about 23 weeks after starting pembrolizumab. CDR3 in DNA: TGCGCCAGCAGCCAGGGCGTTCTTGGGCCCCAGTACTTC. Protein sequence: CASSQGVLGPQYF.